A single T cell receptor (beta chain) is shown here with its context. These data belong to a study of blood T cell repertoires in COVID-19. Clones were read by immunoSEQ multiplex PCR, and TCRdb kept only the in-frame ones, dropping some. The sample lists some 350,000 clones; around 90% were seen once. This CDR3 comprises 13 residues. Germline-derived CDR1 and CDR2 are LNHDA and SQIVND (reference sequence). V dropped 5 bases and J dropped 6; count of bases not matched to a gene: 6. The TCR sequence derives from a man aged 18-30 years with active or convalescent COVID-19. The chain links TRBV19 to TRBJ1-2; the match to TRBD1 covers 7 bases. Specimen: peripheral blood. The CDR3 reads CASSLHRGDGYTF. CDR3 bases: TGTGCCAGTAGTTTACACAGGGGTGATGGCTACACCTTC. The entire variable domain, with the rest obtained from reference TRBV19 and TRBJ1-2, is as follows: DGGITQSPKYLFRKEGQNVTLSCEQNLNHDAMYWYRQDPGQGLRLIYYSQIVNDFQKGDIAEGYSVSREKKESFPLTVTSAQKNPTAFYLCASSLHRGDGYTFGSGTRLTVV.